This T cell receptor beta chain comes out of a study of OX40 agonist ivuxolimab in advanced cancers. Study context: Recorded diagnoses for dose-escalation patients were hepatocellular carcinoma, melanoma, renal cell or head and neck cancer. The mean age was around 56 years, ranging from about 23 to 85, with over 70% of participants male.

Some clones are missing from TCRdb's copy, which holds only in-frame ones; the method was immunoSEQ multiplex PCR. The data show approximately 76,000 clones, with roughly 90% seen just once and 0.7% to 1% held by the top ten. Study-wide points: Clonal expansion was seen in CD4+ and CD8+ blood T cells by week 6 at 0.1 to 3.0 mg/kg.

Germline CDR1 and CDR2: MDHEN and SYDVKM. The V end lost 6 bases, the J end lost 4 bases, and 16 bases lay between the germline ends. This CDR3 spans 15 amino acids. Worth noting for this clone: The target antigen is unknown.

The specimen was CD4+ or CD8+ T cells sorted from blood, collected in a trial of the OX40 agonist ivuxolimab. The source is an adult with an advanced solid tumor such as melanoma, head and neck, liver or kidney cancer. J is TRBJ1-5 and V is TRBV28; D perhaps matches TRBD1 (6 bases). CDR3 sequence reads: CASSPGRGGNQPQHF. The CDR3 DNA follows: TGTGCCAGCAGCCCAGGGAGAGGGGGGAATCAGCCCCAGCATTTT.